A single sample is the source of the 2 T cell receptor beta chains below, sequenced in a study of blood T cells in healthy people across ages. With a J-beta primer mix and a sample-barcoded 5' primer, a second PCR ran about 7 to 12 cycles. MiXCR, applied by TCRdb to the 5' RACE reads, yields one record per CDR3 protein. The sample lists 1.8 million or so distinct CDR3 sequences; about 39% were seen once. Sequenced sample: blood. Every receptor here comes from a human donor in good health.

This sequence joins TRBV5-5 and TRBJ2-7; 9 bases map to TRBD2. V lost 4 bases to trimming and J lost 7 bases; unmatched junction nucleotides: 15. This CDR3 has 16 amino acids. Germline V CDR1 and CDR2: SGHKS, YYEKEE (reference sequence). CDR3 DNA sequence: TGTGCCAGCAGCCTAAGAGCGGGGGGATCTGGAGGGGAGCAGTACTTC. Protein: CASSLRAGGSGGEQYF.

The chain carries TRBV7-3 and TRBJ2-1; D is ambiguous. Trimming cost V 5 bases and J 1 base, with 9 bases left between them. The CDR3 runs to 14 residues. Germline assignment: CDR1 SGHTA and CDR2 FQGTGA. The CDR3 loop is CASSKTRSYNEQFF. For the CDR3, the DNA is TGTGCCAGCAGCAAGACCCGATCCTACAATGAGCAGTTCTTC. The full variable domain, completed using reference TRBV7-3 and TRBJ2-1, is GAGVSQTPSNKVTEKGKYVELRCDPISGHTALYWYRQSLGQGPEFLIYFQGTGAADDSGLPNDRFFAVRPEGSVSTLKIQRTERGDSAVYLCASSKTRSYNEQFFGPGTRLTVL.